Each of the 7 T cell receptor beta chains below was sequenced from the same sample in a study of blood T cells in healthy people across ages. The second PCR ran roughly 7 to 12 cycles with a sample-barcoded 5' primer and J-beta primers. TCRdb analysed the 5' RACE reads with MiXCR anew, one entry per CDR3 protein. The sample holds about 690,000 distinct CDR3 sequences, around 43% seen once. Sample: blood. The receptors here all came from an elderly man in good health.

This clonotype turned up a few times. This CDR3 reads CASSVLAASNQPQHF. CDR3 bases: TGTGCCAGCAGTGTATTGGCGGCTAGCAATCAGCCCCAGCATTTT. The J gene is TRBJ1-5, the V gene TRBV2; D gene unclear. There are 15 residues in the CDR3. Trimming stripped 4 bases from V and 0 bases from J, with 10 bases between. CDR1 and CDR2 from the germline V gene are SNHLY and FYNNEI.

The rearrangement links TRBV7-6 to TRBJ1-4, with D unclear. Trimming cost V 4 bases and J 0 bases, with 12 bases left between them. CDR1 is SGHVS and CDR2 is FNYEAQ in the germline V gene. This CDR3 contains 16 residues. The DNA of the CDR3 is TGTGCCAGCAGCTCCCGTGAGGTGCCAACTAATGAAAAACTGTTTTTT. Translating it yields CASSSREVPTNEKLFF.

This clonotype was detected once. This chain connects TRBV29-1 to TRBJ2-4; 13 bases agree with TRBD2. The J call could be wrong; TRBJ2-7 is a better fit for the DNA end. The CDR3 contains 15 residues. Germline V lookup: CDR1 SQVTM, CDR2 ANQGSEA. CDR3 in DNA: TGCAGCGTTACGGGGACTAGCGGGAAGAGGGACGAGCAGTACTTC. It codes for CSVTGTSGKRDEQYF.

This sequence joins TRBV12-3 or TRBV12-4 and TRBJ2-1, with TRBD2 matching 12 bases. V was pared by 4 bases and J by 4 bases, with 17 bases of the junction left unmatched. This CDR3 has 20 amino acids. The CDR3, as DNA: TGTGCCAGCAGTTATCCAAGGGGACTAGCGGGCGGGCTATCGTACAATGAGCAGTTCTTC. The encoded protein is CASSYPRGLAGGLSYNEQFF.

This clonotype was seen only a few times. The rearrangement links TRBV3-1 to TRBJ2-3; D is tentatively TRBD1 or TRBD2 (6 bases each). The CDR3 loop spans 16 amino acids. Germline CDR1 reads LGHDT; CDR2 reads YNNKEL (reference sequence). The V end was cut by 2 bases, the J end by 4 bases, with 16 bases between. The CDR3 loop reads CASSQSLRGRADTQYF. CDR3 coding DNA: TGTGCCAGCAGCCAATCGTTACGGGGGCGGGCAGATACGCAGTATTTT.

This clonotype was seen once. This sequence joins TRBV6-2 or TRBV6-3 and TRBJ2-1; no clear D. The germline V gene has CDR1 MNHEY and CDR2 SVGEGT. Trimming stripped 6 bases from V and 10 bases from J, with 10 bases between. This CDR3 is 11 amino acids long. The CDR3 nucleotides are TGTGCCAGCAGCTCTACCTACGAGCAGTTCTTC. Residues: CASSSTYEQFF.

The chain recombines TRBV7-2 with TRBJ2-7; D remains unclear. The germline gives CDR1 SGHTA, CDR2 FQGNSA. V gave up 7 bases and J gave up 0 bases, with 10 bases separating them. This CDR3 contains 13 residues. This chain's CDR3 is CASNVGNSYEQYF. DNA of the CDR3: TGTGCCAGCAACGTTGGGAACTCCTACGAGCAGTACTTC.